This entry concerns a single T cell receptor beta chain. This clone came up a few times. Its antigen is still unknown. Nothing much larger sits one base from this clone, and base qualities are not available. TCRbeta CDR3 regions were amplified from genomic DNA by means of the immunoSEQ Assay, a bias-controlled multiplex PCR. In the source study's methods: The number of nucleated cells in each sample was estimated by amplification of reference gene primers within the assay. Sequence reads were collapsed and filtered to measure the absolute abundance of every unique TCRbeta CDR3 rearrangement. For each sample, productive Simpson clonality was calculated as the square root of Simpson's diversity index across productive rearrangements. TCRdb stores this immuneACCESS table with in-frame sequences only. Part of the clones is absent; in the studies checked, under half of the shortfall reflects unresolved V genes, and no reason is known for the rest. That table furnishes V, J and clone size, whereas the DNA furnished D and trimming. This sample gives 100,000 to 150,000 clones in total; roughly four fifths of them show up just once. Together, the top ten hold about 18% of the sample.

Relative to germline, V is 5 bases shorter and J is 7 bases shorter, with 8 bases between their ends. From the cysteine up to the phenylalanine, the CDR3 has a length of 12 residues. Solely the CDR3 DNA is kept, with 36 bases framed from the first base. Based on the germline V gene (reference sequence), the CDR1 and CDR2 sequences are LNHDA and SQIVND. At one collaborating source in Seattle, patients were enrolled during active infection and were followed longitudinally through the course of disease. The collaborating institutions used their own protocols to collect whole blood in K2EDTA tubes. Collaborator samples were shipped for TCRbeta analysis as frozen whole blood, isolated PBMCs, or DNA extracted from either sample type. The sample belongs to a study of blood T cell repertoires in COVID-19 (dated by TCRdb to 2018 to 2020). Regarding the research as a whole: Collaborator samples came from the United States, Italy and Spain and covered acute and convalescent phases of COVID-19. The prospective study material was composed of cDNA or gDNA derived from T cells, B-cell-depleted T cells, or PBMCs. Nearly every sample came with metadata listing a de-identified subject ID, COVID-19 status, age in years and sex. HLA class I and class II types, where available, came from metadata supplied by the sample provider rather than from assay-based typing. The repertoires were made available in a free public database intended to serve as a resource for research on the immune response to SARS-CoV-2. Samples were obtained from the ongoing ImmuneRACE study (first 160 participants) and from over a thousand subjects provided by 6 global collaborators. Subjects who had been exposed to COVID-19, were actively infected with it, or had recovered from it provided the deeply sampled blood TCRbeta repertoires that made up the dataset. Broad study findings and their caveats: Clinical and demographic metadata were provided uncurated, with the amount varying by source and participant.

The chain is encoded by TRBV19 joined to TRBJ2-2; there is no confident call for the D gene. The source material was peripheral blood. The sequence was collected from a young man with COVID-19, enrolled during active disease. The sequenced DNA: TGTGCCAGTAGTCCTCCAGGCGGGGAGCTGTTTTTT. Its protein product is CASSPPGGELFF.